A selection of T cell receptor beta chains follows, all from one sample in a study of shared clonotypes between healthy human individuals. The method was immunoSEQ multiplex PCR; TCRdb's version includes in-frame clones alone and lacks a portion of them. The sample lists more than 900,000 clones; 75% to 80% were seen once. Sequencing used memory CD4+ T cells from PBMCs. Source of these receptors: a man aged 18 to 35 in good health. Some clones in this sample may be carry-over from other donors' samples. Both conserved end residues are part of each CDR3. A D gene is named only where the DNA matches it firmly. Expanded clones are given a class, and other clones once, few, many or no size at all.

CDR3 protein: CASSLNRRDTQTYNEQFF
CDR3 DNA: TGTGCCAGCAGTTTAAATCGTAGGGACACTCAGACCTACAATGAGCAGTTCTTC
V gene: TRBV28
J gene: TRBJ2-1
D gene: .
clone size: few

CDR3 protein: CASSHLAQGAGEQYF
CDR3 DNA: TGTGCCAGCAGCCACCTTGCACAGGGGGCAGGTGAGCAGTACTTC
V gene: TRBV5-4
J gene: TRBJ2-7
D gene: TRBD1
clone size: .

CDR3 protein: CAWSVRQLTNYGYTF
CDR3 DNA: TGTGCCTGGAGTGTACGGCAGCTAACTAACTATGGCTACACCTTC
V gene: TRBV30
J gene: TRBJ1-2
D gene: .
clone size: .

CDR3 protein: CASQRGQGEKLFF
CDR3 DNA: TGTGCCAGCCAGCGGGGTCAAGGAGAAAAACTGTTTTTT
V gene: TRBV7-9
J gene: TRBJ1-4
D gene: .
clone size: .

CDR3 protein: CASSLGRSVQVSDTQYF
CDR3 DNA: TGCGCCAGCAGCTTGGGGCGGAGCGTGCAAGTGTCTGATACGCAGTATTTT
V gene: TRBV5-1
J gene: TRBJ2-3
D gene: .
clone size: .

CDR3 protein: CASSSSTRYEQFF
CDR3 DNA: TGTGCCAGCAGCTCAAGTACTAGGTATGAGCAGTTCTTC
V gene: TRBV11-2
J gene: TRBJ2-1
D gene: .
clone size: .

CDR3 protein: CASSLGLFLAGVNEQFF
CDR3 DNA: TGCGCCAGCAGCTTGGGGCTATTTCTAGCGGGAGTTAATGAGCAGTTCTTC
V gene: TRBV5-1
J gene: TRBJ2-1
D gene: TRBD2
clone size: .

CDR3 protein: CASRRGGPNTEAFF
CDR3 DNA: TGTGCCAGCAGGAGGGGGGGGCCCAACACTGAAGCTTTCTTT
V gene: TRBV28
J gene: TRBJ1-1
D gene: .
clone size: .

CDR3 protein: CASSSNHLGVVNTEAFF
CDR3 DNA: TGTGCCAGCAGCTCGAATCATCTAGGGGTAGTGAACACTGAAGCTTTCTTT
V gene: TRBV7-3
J gene: TRBJ1-1
D gene: .
clone size: .

CDR3 protein: CASSGYSYEQYF
CDR3 DNA: TGTGCCAGCAGCGGCTACTCCTACGAGCAGTACTTC
V gene: TRBV6-5
J gene: TRBJ2-7
D gene: .
clone size: .

CDR3 protein: CASSFGTGSGETQYF
CDR3 DNA: TGTGCCAGCAGCTTCGGGACAGGGAGTGGGGAGACCCAGTACTTC
V gene: TRBV7-6
J gene: TRBJ2-5
D gene: TRBD1
clone size: .

CDR3 protein: CASSRGLAGTYEQYF
CDR3 DNA: TGCGCCAGCAGCCGCGGACTAGCGGGTACCTACGAGCAGTACTTC
V gene: TRBV4-1
J gene: TRBJ2-7
D gene: TRBD2
clone size: once

CDR3 protein: CASSLGSAGVNEQFF
CDR3 DNA: TGCGCCAGCAGCTTGGGCTCCGCAGGGGTCAATGAGCAGTTCTTC
V gene: TRBV5-1
J gene: TRBJ2-1
D gene: .
clone size: .

CDR3 protein: CASNRPVGDTQYF
CDR3 DNA: TGTGCCAGCAATCGCCCCGTGGGGGATACGCAGTATTTT
V gene: TRBV28
J gene: TRBJ2-3
D gene: .
clone size: few

CDR3 protein: CASSQTGSDTQYF
CDR3 DNA: TGCGCCAGCAGCCAAACAGGGTCCGATACGCAGTATTTT
V gene: TRBV5-1
J gene: TRBJ2-3
D gene: .
clone size: .

CDR3 protein: CSVAGTPYEQYF
CDR3 DNA: TGCAGCGTTGCTGGGACACCGTACGAGCAGTACTTC
V gene: TRBV29-1
J gene: TRBJ2-7
D gene: .
clone size: once

CDR3 protein: CASSSPEQGQPQHF
CDR3 DNA: TGTGCCAGCAGCTCACCGGAACAGGGCCAGCCCCAGCATTTT
V gene: TRBV6-5
J gene: TRBJ1-5
D gene: .
clone size: .

CDR3 protein: CASGWGSLNEKLFF
CDR3 DNA: TGTGCCAGCGGCTGGGGTTCCCTTAATGAAAAACTGTTTTTT
V gene: TRBV11-2
J gene: TRBJ1-4
D gene: .
clone size: .

CDR3 protein: CASSSSTVTGWAYEQYF
CDR3 DNA: TGTGCCAGCAGCTCAAGCACTGTGACAGGTTGGGCCTACGAGCAGTACTTC
V gene: TRBV7-2
J gene: TRBJ2-7
D gene: .
clone size: .

CDR3 protein: CASSSTRTNQPQHF
CDR3 DNA: TGTGCCAGCTCATCAACCCGTACTAATCAGCCCCAGCATTTT
V gene: TRBV18
J gene: TRBJ1-5
D gene: .
clone size: once

CDR3 protein: CASSPGGRVGNQPQHF
CDR3 DNA: TGTGCCAGCAGCCCAGGGGGCCGGGTGGGCAATCAGCCCCAGCATTTT
V gene: TRBV28
J gene: TRBJ1-5
D gene: TRBD1
clone size: .

CDR3 protein: CASSYTGLYQPQHF
CDR3 DNA: TGTGCCAGCAGTTACACAGGGCTGTATCAGCCCCAGCATTTT
V gene: TRBV6-6
J gene: TRBJ1-5
D gene: .
clone size: few

CDR3 protein: CASSVGTGSYNEQFF
CDR3 DNA: TGTGCCAGCAGCGTGGGGACAGGTTCCTACAATGAGCAGTTCTTC
V gene: TRBV9
J gene: TRBJ2-1
D gene: TRBD1
clone size: .

CDR3 protein: CASSSGQGAYEQYF
CDR3 DNA: TGTGCCAGCAGTTCCGGACAGGGGGCCTACGAGCAGTACTTC
V gene: TRBV2
J gene: TRBJ2-7
D gene: TRBD1
clone size: .

CDR3 protein: CASSPSAGSQETQYF
CDR3 DNA: TGTGCCAGCTCACCCTCGGCGGGTAGCCAAGAGACCCAGTACTTC
V gene: TRBV18
J gene: TRBJ2-5
D gene: .
clone size: once

CDR3 protein: CASSIDTGTGNQPQHF
CDR3 DNA: TGTGCCAGTAGTATAGACACCGGGACAGGGAATCAGCCCCAGCATTTT
V gene: TRBV19
J gene: TRBJ1-5
D gene: TRBD1
clone size: many

CDR3 protein: CASSQISGNVYEQYF
CDR3 DNA: TGTGCCAGCAGCCAAATTAGCGGGAACGTCTACGAGCAGTACTTC
V gene: TRBV14
J gene: TRBJ2-7
D gene: TRBD2
clone size: .

CDR3 protein: CASSSNGPDSGEKLFF
CDR3 DNA: TGCGCCAGCAGCTCCAATGGACCCGACAGCGGTGAAAAACTGTTTTTT
V gene: TRBV5-1
J gene: TRBJ1-4
D gene: .
clone size: .

CDR3 protein: CASSPPTSGSSYNEQFF
CDR3 DNA: TGTGCCAGCTCACCACCGACTAGCGGAAGCTCCTACAATGAGCAGTTCTTC
V gene: TRBV18
J gene: TRBJ2-1
D gene: TRBD2
clone size: .

CDR3 protein: CASKGQVGPAKNIQYF
CDR3 DNA: TGTGCCAGCAAAGGACAGGTCGGCCCAGCCAAAAACATTCAGTACTTC
V gene: TRBV28
J gene: TRBJ2-4
D gene: TRBD1
clone size: .

CDR3 protein: CASSVEGTSFYTGELFF
CDR3 DNA: TGTGCCAGCAGCGTAGAGGGGACTAGCTTCTATACCGGGGAGCTGTTTTTT
V gene: TRBV9
J gene: TRBJ2-2
D gene: TRBD2
clone size: .

CDR3 protein: CASSLSQRKPDTQYF
CDR3 DNA: TGCGCCAGCAGCTTGAGTCAGAGGAAGCCAGATACGCAGTATTTT
V gene: TRBV5-1
J gene: TRBJ2-3
D gene: .
clone size: .

CDR3 protein: CASSFAGFTEAFF
CDR3 DNA: TGTGCCAGCAGTTTTGCAGGGTTCACTGAAGCTTTCTTT
V gene: TRBV28
J gene: TRBJ1-1
D gene: .
clone size: .

CDR3 protein: CASSEHRGSGYTF
CDR3 DNA: TGTGCCAGCAGTGAACATAGGGGTTCTGGCTACACCTTC
V gene: TRBV6-1
J gene: TRBJ1-2
D gene: .
clone size: .

CDR3 protein: CATGIQETQYF
CDR3 DNA: TGTGCCACCGGGATCCAAGAGACCCAGTACTTC
V gene: TRBV10-3
J gene: TRBJ2-5
D gene: .
clone size: .

CDR3 protein: CASSLLLMPSSTDTQYF
CDR3 DNA: TGTGCCAGCAGTCTTTTATTGATGCCCTCTAGCACAGATACGCAGTATTTT
V gene: TRBV28
J gene: TRBJ2-3
D gene: .
clone size: .